Listed below are T cell receptor beta chains from one sample, sequenced in a study of cytotoxic CD8 clonotypes in ibrutinib-treated CLL. The protocol was immunoSEQ multiplex PCR, while the TCRdb copy is restricted to in-frame clones and leaves out a portion. The data hold more than 200,000 clones, with 70% observed a single time. The sequences come from PBMCs, collected after 24 months of ibrutinib treatment. These receptor sequences come from a human donor with chronic lymphocytic leukemia. Each CDR3 is given with its conserved first and last residue. A D gene is named only where the DNA matches it firmly. Clone size appears in some rows only: once, few, many, or a class for an expanded clone.

v_gene,len,d_gene,j_gene,abundance,CDR3nt,CDR3aa
TRBV5-1,13,.,TRBJ1-2,.,TGCGCCAGCAGCTTATCCCCCGACTATGGCTACACCTTC,CASSLSPDYGYTF
TRBV7-6,15,.,TRBJ2-5,.,TGTGCCAGCAGCGAAAACACCCTCCCGCGGCAGACCCAGTACTTC,CASSENTLPRQTQYF
TRBV6-1,15,.,TRBJ2-5,.,TGTGCCAGCAGTGAAGGTCAGCTTTTACGAGAGACCCAGTACTTC,CASSEGQLLRETQYF
TRBV6-1,14,.,TRBJ1-3,.,TGTGCCAGCAGTGAAGAAGGGGGAGGAAACACCATATATTTT,CASSEEGGGNTIYF
TRBV11-2,17,TRBD2,TRBJ2-1,once,TGTGCCAGCAGCACTTTTTCGGTAGCGGGGCCCCACAATGAGCAGTTCTTC,CASSTFSVAGPHNEQFF
TRBV11-3,12,TRBD1,TRBJ1-2,.,TGTGCCAGCAGCCGACAGGGGTATGGCTACACCTTC,CASSRQGYGYTF
TRBV4-1,16,.,TRBJ2-7,once,TGCGCCAGCAGCCAAGAACCCCCGGGGGAAATCCACGAGCAGTACTTC,CASSQEPPGEIHEQYF
TRBV14,15,.,TRBJ2-7,.,TGTGCCAGCAGCCAAGATCTAGCGCAGAGCTACGAGCAGTACTTC,CASSQDLAQSYEQYF
TRBV7-8,15,TRBD2,TRBJ2-1,.,TGTGCCAGCAGCTTAGCGACTAGCGGGTACGATGAGCAGTTCTTC,CASSLATSGYDEQFF
TRBV9,14,.,TRBJ2-1,.,TGTGCCAGCAGCGCGCTAGACGGCTACAATGAGCAGTTCTTC,CASSALDGYNEQFF
TRBV15,17,.,TRBJ1-4,.,TGTGCCACCAGCAGAGGAGGGCTCGGACGAATCCTTGACGAACTGTTTTTT,CATSRGGLGRILDELFF
TRBV5-8,15,.,TRBJ1-5,.,TGTGCCAGCAGCTTGGAGGGGCAAGCAGGACAGCCCCAGCATTTT,CASSLEGQAGQPQHF
TRBV11-3,15,.,TRBJ2-1,.,TGTGCCAGCAGCTATTTGAGGGGGGCAGGCAATGAGCAGTTCTTC,CASSYLRGAGNEQFF
TRBV6-5,16,TRBD2,TRBJ2-1,few,TGTGCCAGCAGTTACCCTAGCGGGAAGGGGGACAATGAGCAGTTCTTC,CASSYPSGKGDNEQFF
TRBV6-5,13,.,TRBJ1-5,few,TGTGCCAGCAGCCTGACTCTGAATCAGCCCCAGCATTTT,CASSLTLNQPQHF
TRBV27,13,.,TRBJ2-1,.,TGTGCCAGCAAAGCGGGCTCCTACAATGAGCAGTTCTTC,CASKAGSYNEQFF
TRBV19,15,.,TRBJ2-1,.,TGTGCCAGTAGTATTGGGGCGGGACCCTACAATGAGCAGTTCTTC,CASSIGAGPYNEQFF
TRBV9,15,TRBD2,TRBJ2-7,.,TGTGCCAGCAGCGTAACTGTAGCGGGAATCTACGAGCAGTACTTC,CASSVTVAGIYEQYF
TRBV25-1,12,.,TRBJ2-2,.,TGTGCCAGCAGTGAAGCCACCGGGGAGCTGTTTTTT,CASSEATGELFF
TRBV18,17,.,TRBJ2-5,.,TGTGCCAGCTCACCCCCTCGATCGGGAACTACCCAAGAGACCCAGTACTTC,CASSPPRSGTTQETQYF
TRBV30,12,.,TRBJ2-7,once,TGTGCCTGGAGTGTTACTCAGCAGGCGCAGTACTTC,CAWSVTQQAQYF
TRBV11-2,14,TRBD1,TRBJ2-3,.,TGTGCCAGCAGCTTAAGGGACAGGGATGATACGCAGTATTTT,CASSLRDRDDTQYF
TRBV7-8,15,TRBD1,TRBJ1-1,.,TGTGCCAGCAGCCCCCGGGGAGGGCAGGGGGCAGAAGCTTTCTTT,CASSPRGGQGAEAFF
TRBV28,14,.,TRBJ1-5,.,TGTGCCAGCAGTCATCCGGCGGGGTCGCAGCCCCAGCATTTT,CASSHPAGSQPQHF
TRBV19,14,.,TRBJ1-1,.,TGTGCCAGTAGTATAGGACAGACGAACACTGAAGCTTTCTTT,CASSIGQTNTEAFF
TRBV7-3,16,.,TRBJ2-4,few,TGTGCCAGCAGCTCCGCCCCTCGGGGGGCCAAAAACATTCAGTACTTC,CASSSAPRGAKNIQYF
TRBV6-5,14,.,TRBJ2-2,.,TGTGCCAGCAGGGCAATAGGGGTCACCGGGGAGCTGTTTTTT,CASRAIGVTGELFF
TRBV30,14,TRBD2,TRBJ2-1,.,TGTGCCGGGACTAGCGGGAGCTCCTACAATGAGCAGTTCTTC,CAGTSGSSYNEQFF
TRBV5-6,14,TRBD2,TRBJ2-7,few,TGTGCCAGCAGCACACTAGCGGGAGGCTACGAGCAGTACTTC,CASSTLAGGYEQYF
TRBV7-3,15,.,TRBJ2-2,.,TGTGCCAGCAGCTTTTTCAGCAGCAGCACCGGGGAGCTGTTTTTT,CASSFFSSSTGELFF
TRBV12-5,15,.,TRBJ2-7,.,TGTGCTAGTGGCCCAGGACGAGCTACGCCCTACGAGCAGTACTTC,CASGPGRATPYEQYF
TRBV4-2,19,TRBD2,TRBJ2-2,.,TGTGCCAGCTCGGGATACAGCGGGAGCGGCATTAAATCCACCGGGGAGCTGTTTTTT,CASSGYSGSGIKSTGELFF
TRBV7-9,16,.,TRBJ2-5,.,TGTGCCAGCAGCTTAATCGGCGGAGGAGGGAGCGAGACCCAGTACTTC,CASSLIGGGGSETQYF
TRBV5-4,14,TRBD2,TRBJ2-5,once,TGTGCCAGCAGCCATAGCGGGAGCCGCGAGACCCAGTACTTC,CASSHSGSRETQYF
TRBV15,16,TRBD2,TRBJ2-3,.,TGTGCCACCAGCGTAAGCGGGAGGGCCTACCCAGATACGCAGTATTTT,CATSVSGRAYPDTQYF
TRBV7-9,16,TRBD2,TRBJ2-7,.,TGTGCCAGCAGTTTTCGTAAGGAGCGGGAGGCCTACGAGCAGTACTTC,CASSFRKEREAYEQYF
TRBV7-9,17,TRBD1,TRBJ2-7,.,TGTGCCAGCAGCCAACCGACAGGGGGTCTTACGACCTACGAGCAGTACTTC,CASSQPTGGLTTYEQYF
TRBV27,16,TRBD2,TRBJ2-1,.,TGTGCCAGCAGTTTTCGGCTAGCGGGAGCCTACAATGAGCAGTTCTTC,CASSFRLAGAYNEQFF
TRBV11-3,15,TRBD2,TRBJ2-2,.,TGTGCCAGCAGCTTGACTAGCGGGATCACCGGGGAGCTGTTTTTT,CASSLTSGITGELFF
TRBV9,14,TRBD1,TRBJ2-5,.,TGTGCCAGCAGCGTAGGGGACAGAATAGAGACCCAGTACTTC,CASSVGDRIETQYF
TRBV9,17,.,TRBJ2-5,.,TGTGCCAGCAGCGTATCTCATGGTGGTAGTGGAGGGGAGACCCAGTACTTC,CASSVSHGGSGGETQYF
TRBV5-1,14,.,TRBJ1-4,few,TGCGCCAGCAGCTTCGGGGGAGAGGATGAAAAACTGTTTTTT,CASSFGGEDEKLFF
TRBV29-1,15,.,TRBJ2-2,.,TGCAGCCCTCGTAAGGGGTATTCGGACACCGGGGAGCTGTTTTTT,CSPRKGYSDTGELFF
TRBV4-2,15,.,TRBJ2-3,.,TGTGCCAGCAGGATGGTAGGGCAGGAGACAGATACGCAGTATTTT,CASRMVGQETDTQYF
TRBV30,14,.,TRBJ2-2,.,TGTGCCTGGAGTGTGGGGCGTCATACCGGGGAGCTGTTTTTT,CAWSVGRHTGELFF
TRBV10-3,13,TRBD1,TRBJ1-2,.,TGTGCCATCAGTGACAGACAGGGCTATGGCTACACCTTC,CAISDRQGYGYTF
TRBV6-5,13,.,TRBJ2-7,.,TGTGCCAGCAGCCCCGGGCCTACTTACGAGCAGTACTTC,CASSPGPTYEQYF
TRBV27,15,.,TRBJ2-7,.,TGTGCCAGCAGTTTATCGGAACCAGTACTGAGAGAGCAGTACTTC,CASSLSEPVLREQYF
TRBV21-1,16,.,TRBJ1-2,.,TGTGCCAGCAGCAATGCCGGGACACTATACAACTATGGCTACACCTTC,CASSNAGTLYNYGYTF
TRBV6-5,15,TRBD1,TRBJ2-7,.,TGTGCCAGCAGTTGGGAGGCAGGGGGCATTTACGAGCAGTACTTC,CASSWEAGGIYEQYF
TRBV7-6,16,.,TRBJ1-2,.,TGTGCCAGCAGCCCCACCGAGAGACAGGCTAACTATGGCTACACCTTC,CASSPTERQANYGYTF
TRBV2,14,TRBD2,TRBJ2-7,.,TGTGCCAGCACAGCTAGCGGGAGGTTCTACGAGCAGTACTTC,CASTASGRFYEQYF